The next 16 T cell receptor beta chains were all read from a single sample in a study of blood T cell repertoires in COVID-19. Libraries were prepared by immunoSEQ multiplex PCR; TCRdb keeps only in-frame clonotypes and omits some of them. The table has roughly 87,000 clones, about 82% seen once. Sequencing was performed on peripheral blood. All receptors derive from a man aged 45-65 years with active COVID-19.

The chain couples TRBV19 to TRBJ2-5; D possibly corresponds to TRBD1 (6 bases). The V end was cut by 3 bases, the J end by 5 bases, with 13 bases between. This CDR3 region has 14 residues. The V gene's germline CDR1 is LNHDA and CDR2 SQIVND (reference sequence). The CDR3 loop reads CASSISGARETQYF. CDR3 in DNA: TGTGCCAGTAGTATTTCAGGGGCTAGGGAGACCCAGTACTTC.

The chain combines TRBV5-4 with TRBJ2-1; 9 bases agree with TRBD2. V trimming: 9 bases; J trimming: 9 bases; junction bases outside the gene matches: 13. The CDR3 loop spans 14 amino acids. CDR1 and CDR2 (germline): SGHNT, YYREEE (reference sequence). CDR3 nucleotides: TGTGCCATCCGTAGCGGGGGCCTATCGGGTGAGCAGTTCTTC. Its protein product is CAIRSGGLSGEQFF.

V is TRBV7-3 and J is TRBJ1-6; 7 bases agree with TRBD1. The trim removed 7 bases at V and 8 bases at J, leaving 8 bases unmatched. CDR3 length equals 14 residues. Germline lookup yields CDR1 SGHTA and CDR2 FQGTGA. CDR3 region: CASKGGTDHSPLHF. CDR3 nucleotides: TGTGCCAGCAAAGGGGGGACAGATCATTCACCCCTCCACTTT.

By share, this clone ranks as medium-sized (0.01 to 0.1%). The chain's CDR3 is CASSLDSPNQPQHF. DNA for the CDR3: TGTGCCAGCAGTCTTGACAGTCCCAATCAGCCCCAGCATTTT. This rearrangement joins TRBV27 to TRBJ1-5, with D maybe TRBD1 (5 bases). V lost 5 bases and J lost 3, with 11 bases in between. Germline V gives CDR1 MNHEY, CDR2 SMNVEV (reference sequence). The CDR3 loop spans 14 amino acids.

The chain carries TRBV30 and TRBJ2-4; D uncertain. CDR3 length: 11 amino acids. Germline V CDR1 and CDR2: GTSNPN, SVGIG (reference sequence). Trimming stripped 0 bases from V and 12 bases from J, with 9 bases between. The CDR3: CAWSVASAQYF. In nucleotides, the CDR3 is TGTGCCTGGAGTGTAGCCTCCGCTCAGTACTTC.

The genes are TRBV19 and TRBJ1-3, with 7 bases aligning to TRBD1. The germline CDR1 and CDR2 sequences are LNHDA and SQIVND (reference sequence). V was clipped by 4 bases and J by 8 bases; unmatched bases: 14. The CDR3 has 16 amino acids. The CDR3 loop is CASSSPAAGGEDTIYF. Here the CDR3 DNA reads TGTGCCAGTAGTAGCCCCGCGGCAGGGGGTGAGGACACCATATATTTT. The full variable domain, rest sourced from reference TRBV19 and TRBJ1-3, is DGGITQSPKYLFRKEGQNVTLSCEQNLNHDAMYWYRQDPGQGLRLIYYSQIVNDFQKGDIAEGYSVSREKKESFPLTVTSAQKNPTAFYLCASSSPAAGGEDTIYFGEGSWLTVV.

The V gene is TRBV12-3 or TRBV12-4, the J gene TRBJ2-1, with 7 bases lining up with TRBD2. V lost 7 bases and J lost 7; bases outside the gene matches: 4. CDR3 size: 12 residues. The CDR3 sequence is CASKGGKNEQFF. As DNA, the CDR3 is TGTGCCAGCAAGGGAGGGAAAAATGAGCAGTTCTTC.

This chain links TRBV6-1 with TRBJ1-5, with 9 bases lining up with TRBD1. V trimming: 2 bases; J trimming: 2 bases; junction bases outside the gene matches: 4. From germline, CDR1 is MNHNS and CDR2 SASEGT. This CDR3 spans 16 amino acids. CDR3 sequence reads: CASSEYRGLGNQPQHF. CDR3 DNA: TGTGCCAGCAGTGAATACAGGGGGCTCGGCAATCAGCCCCAGCATTTT.

The rearrangement links TRBV12-3 or TRBV12-4 to TRBJ1-5; D is perhaps TRBD1 (5 bases). The CDR3 loop spans 13 amino acids. With 2 bases removed from V and 4 bases from J, the gap between germline ends came to 6 bases. The CDR3 reads CASSLSGNQPQHF. The CDR3 DNA sequence: TGTGCCAGCAGTTTATCAGGGAATCAGCCCCAGCATTTT.

This rearrangement joins TRBV28 to TRBJ1-2; a weak D match, TRBD1 (6 bases). The V gene lost 6 bases and the J gene lost 10 bases, with 21 bases spanning the gap. The CDR3 contains 14 residues. Looked up from germline, CDR1 is MDHEN and CDR2 is SYDVKM. The CDR3 DNA is TGTGCCAGCAGCTTAATTGGGGGCAAGGTAGACTACACCTTC. Translation gives CASSLIGGKVDYTF.

The chain recombines TRBV7-9 with TRBJ1-6, with D possibly being TRBD1 (6 bases). Trimming took 5 bases from V and 7 from J, leaving 18 bases between them. CDR1 is SEHNR and CDR2 is FQNEAQ in the germline V gene (reference sequence). The CDR3 runs to 16 residues. The CDR3 loop is CASSPRGGRKNSPLHF. The CDR3 bases are TGTGCCAGCAGCCCGAGGGGGGGGAGAAAAAATTCACCCCTCCACTTT. Filled out from reference TRBV7-9 and TRBJ1-6, the complete variable domain reads DTGVSQNPRHKITKRGQNVTFRCDPISEHNRLYWYRQTLGQGPEFLTYFQNEAQLEKSRLLSDRFSAERPKGSFSTLEIQRTEQGDSAMYLCASSPRGGRKNSPLHFGNGTRLTVT.

The chain has TRBV6-5 and TRBJ2-7; D is possibly TRBD1 (6 bases). The CDR3 loop spans 14 amino acids. Germline V CDR1 and CDR2: MNHEY, SVGAGI. The ends were cut back, 0 bases at V and 5 bases at J, with 11 bases in the middle. CDR3 sequence: CASSYSAGADEQYF. CDR3 nucleotides: TGTGCCAGCAGTTACTCGGCAGGGGCTGACGAGCAGTACTTC.

This clone was seen once. The genes are TRBV4-3 and TRBJ2-5; D is uncertain. Trimming stripped 4 bases from V and 4 bases from J, with 10 bases between. This CDR3 comprises 13 residues. The germline CDR1 and CDR2 sequences are LGHNA and YSLEER. CDR3 DNA: TGCGCCAGCAGCCGCCGGAGTGGAGAGACCCAGTACTTC. Translation: CASSRRSGETQYF.

This chain links TRBV28 with TRBJ1-2; D remains ambiguous. Trimming pared 3 bases from V and 4 bases from J, leaving 12 bases between. CDR3 length equals 14 residues. From germline, CDR1 is MDHEN and CDR2 SYDVKM. Here the CDR3 reads CASSFENPPYGYTF. The CDR3, as DNA: TGTGCCAGCAGTTTCGAGAACCCGCCCTATGGCTACACCTTC.

The gene calls are TRBV4-3 and TRBJ1-4; the D gene is possibly TRBD1 (6 bases). CDR3 length: 15 residues. The V gene's germline CDR1 is LGHNA and CDR2 YSLEER. Trimming removed 4 bases at V and 7 bases at J, with 16 bases between. The CDR3 nucleotides read TGCGCCAGCAGCCCCCAGACAGGTCGGAGTGAAAAACTGTTTTTT. Protein: CASSPQTGRSEKLFF.

CDR3 sequence (DNA): TGTGCCAGCTCCCAAGGACAGGCCTACACTGAAGCTTTCTTT. Amino acid sequence: CASSQGQAYTEAFF. This chain uses TRBV18 with TRBJ1-1; 7 bases map to TRBD1. CDR1 KGHSH and CDR2 LQKENI come from the germline V gene. The CDR3 length is 14 residues. V lost 6 bases and J lost 3; bases outside the gene matches: 7.